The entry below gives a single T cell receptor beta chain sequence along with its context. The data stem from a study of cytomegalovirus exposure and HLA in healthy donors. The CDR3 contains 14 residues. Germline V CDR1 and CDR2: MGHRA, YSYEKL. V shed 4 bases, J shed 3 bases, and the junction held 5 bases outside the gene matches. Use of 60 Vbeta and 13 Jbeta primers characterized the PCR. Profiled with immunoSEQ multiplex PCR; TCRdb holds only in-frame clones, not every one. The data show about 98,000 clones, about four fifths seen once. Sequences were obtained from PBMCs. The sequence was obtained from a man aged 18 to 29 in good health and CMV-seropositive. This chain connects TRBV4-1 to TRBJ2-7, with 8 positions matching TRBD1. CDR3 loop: CASSPPGQGYEQYF. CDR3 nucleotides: TGCGCCAGCAGCCCCCCCGGACAGGGCTACGAGCAGTACTTC.